These T cell receptor beta chains were read from a single sample in a study of beta chain features in type 1 diabetes. Here immunoSEQ multiplex PCR was the method, and the copy in TCRdb shows in-frame clones only, minus some. The sample has 500,000 to 700,000 clones; roughly 15% are singletons. Sequenced material: naive CD4+ T cells from blood. These receptors were collected from a man aged 18 to 29 in good health. The CDR3 runs from the conserved cysteine through the conserved F or W. Fields, in order: V gene, D gene, clone size, J gene, CDR3 protein, CDR3 DNA. A D gene is named only where the DNA matches it firmly. Some rows have no size entry. The others give once, few or many, or a class for an expanded clone.

V: TRBV5-6
D: TRBD1
size: NA
J: TRBJ1-1
CDR3: CASSLWDRGNTEAFF
DNA: TGTGCCAGCAGCTTGTGGGACAGGGGAAACACTGAAGCTTTCTTT

V: TRBV28
D: NA
size: few
J: TRBJ1-1
CDR3: CASTGTRNTEAFF
DNA: TGTGCCAGCACCGGGACACGGAACACTGAAGCTTTCTTT

V: TRBV5-1
D: NA
size: NA
J: TRBJ2-3
CDR3: CASSFADTQYF
DNA: TGCGCCAGCAGCTTTGCCGATACGCAGTATTTT

V: TRBV18
D: NA
size: NA
J: TRBJ2-2
CDR3: CASSPGGELFF
DNA: TGTGCCAGCTCACCAGGCGGGGAGCTGTTTTTT

V: TRBV29-1
D: TRBD1
size: few
J: TRBJ1-1
CDR3: CSATQGRAEAFF
DNA: TGCAGCGCAACACAGGGGAGGGCTGAAGCTTTCTTT

V: TRBV7-2
D: NA
size: once
J: TRBJ1-2
CDR3: CASTPPLRNLGYTF
DNA: TGTGCCAGCACCCCGCCCCTCAGGAACTTGGGCTACACCTTC

V: TRBV4-3
D: NA
size: few
J: TRBJ2-5
CDR3: CASSQGWPGARQETQYF
DNA: TGCGCCAGCAGCCAAGGATGGCCCGGGGCAAGACAAGAGACCCAGTACTTC

V: TRBV5-6
D: TRBD1
size: few
J: TRBJ2-4
CDR3: CASSPRQGTWGNIQYF
DNA: TGTGCCAGCAGCCCACGACAGGGGACGTGGGGAAACATTCAGTACTTC

V: TRBV6-1
D: NA
size: NA
J: TRBJ1-5
CDR3: CASSDQGTIPNQPQHF
DNA: TGTGCCAGCAGTGACCAGGGTACCATCCCCAATCAGCCCCAGCATTTT

V: TRBV28
D: NA
size: NA
J: TRBJ2-7
CDR3: CASSLFGKTYEQYF
DNA: TGTGCCAGCAGTTTATTTGGCAAGACCTACGAGCAGTACTTC

V: TRBV7-9
D: TRBD2
size: few
J: TRBJ2-3
CDR3: CASSPGTSGTTDTQYF
DNA: TGTGCCAGCAGCCCGGGGACTAGCGGGACCACAGATACGCAGTATTTT

V: TRBV28
D: NA
size: few
J: TRBJ2-5
CDR3: CASSVIKYQETQYF
DNA: TGTGCCAGCAGTGTCATCAAGTACCAAGAGACCCAGTACTTC

V: TRBV25-1
D: TRBD1
size: few
J: TRBJ2-7
CDR3: CASTRDSFGEQYF
DNA: TGTGCCAGCACCCGGGACAGTTTCGGCGAGCAGTACTTC

V: TRBV20-1
D: NA
size: few
J: TRBJ2-7
CDR3: CSVSSVRMRYF
DNA: TGCAGTGTCTCCAGCGTTCGGATGAGGTACTTC

V: TRBV7-3
D: TRBD2
size: NA
J: TRBJ2-1
CDR3: CASSLRRTSGGEQFF
DNA: TGTGCCAGCAGCTTAAGGCGGACTAGCGGGGGTGAGCAGTTCTTC

V: TRBV5-1
D: NA
size: few
J: TRBJ2-1
CDR3: CASSSQIYNEQFF
DNA: TGCGCCAGCAGCTCCCAGATTTACAATGAGCAGTTCTTC

V: TRBV27
D: NA
size: few
J: TRBJ2-3
CDR3: CASSLSMIENTQYF
DNA: TGTGCCAGCAGTTTATCGATGATAGAAAATACGCAGTATTTT

V: TRBV5-1
D: NA
size: NA
J: TRBJ2-7
CDR3: CASSRPASWEQYF
DNA: TGCGCCAGCAGCCGTCCAGCGTCTTGGGAGCAGTACTTC

V: TRBV9
D: NA
size: NA
J: TRBJ2-7
CDR3: CASSVEGTASYEQYF
DNA: TGTGCCAGCAGCGTAGAAGGGACGGCCTCCTACGAGCAGTACTTC

V: TRBV2
D: NA
size: NA
J: TRBJ2-5
CDR3: CASTGRGRGETQYF
DNA: TGTGCCAGCACTGGCAGGGGGAGGGGAGAGACCCAGTACTTC

V: TRBV9
D: TRBD2
size: NA
J: TRBJ2-7
CDR3: CASSREGYEQYF
DNA: TGTGCCAGCAGCCGGGAGGGCTACGAGCAGTACTTC

V: TRBV6-5
D: NA
size: few
J: TRBJ2-1
CDR3: CATYRVPYNEQFF
DNA: TGTGCCACCTACAGGGTCCCCTACAATGAGCAGTTCTTC

V: TRBV4-1
D: TRBD1
size: NA
J: TRBJ2-1
CDR3: CASSRDRGRGEEQFF
DNA: TGCGCCAGCAGCCGGGACAGGGGACGGGGTGAAGAGCAGTTCTTC

V: TRBV6-6
D: NA
size: few
J: TRBJ1-1
CDR3: CASRSQNTEAFF
DNA: TGTGCCAGCAGGAGCCAGAACACTGAAGCTTTCTTT

V: TRBV5-6
D: NA
size: few
J: TRBJ2-5
CDR3: CASSLYEPSWAQYF
DNA: TGTGCCAGCAGCTTGTACGAGCCCTCGTGGGCCCAGTACTTC

V: TRBV7-3
D: NA
size: NA
J: TRBJ2-7
CDR3: CASSPKTGYEQYF
DNA: TGTGCCAGCAGTCCGAAAACAGGCTACGAGCAGTACTTC

V: TRBV7-6
D: TRBD2
size: NA
J: TRBJ2-1
CDR3: CASSLERIGGSSYNEQFF
DNA: TGTGCCAGCAGCTTAGAAAGGATCGGGGGGAGCTCCTACAATGAGCAGTTCTTC

V: TRBV7-9
D: TRBD2
size: NA
J: TRBJ2-7
CDR3: CASSPGLAGGVAYEQYF
DNA: TGTGCCAGCAGCCCGGGACTAGCGGGAGGGGTTGCCTACGAGCAGTACTTC

V: TRBV7-7
D: NA
size: NA
J: TRBJ2-3
CDR3: CASSPGVLTDTQYF
DNA: TGTGCTAGCAGTCCCGGGGTACTGACAGATACGCAGTATTTT

V: TRBV4-1
D: TRBD1
size: NA
J: TRBJ2-3
CDR3: CASSPHNRGLVDTQYF
DNA: TGCGCCAGCAGCCCCCATAACAGGGGGCTTGTAGATACGCAGTATTTT

V: TRBV29-1
D: NA
size: few
J: TRBJ2-1
CDR3: CSLAREVNEQFF
DNA: TGCAGCCTAGCTAGAGAGGTGAATGAGCAGTTCTTC

V: TRBV28
D: NA
size: few
J: TRBJ1-2
CDR3: CASSLWGPNYGYTF
DNA: TGTGCCAGCAGTTTATGGGGTCCTAACTATGGCTACACCTTC

V: TRBV5-1
D: NA
size: NA
J: TRBJ2-5
CDR3: CASSLPQGLVQETQYF
DNA: TGCGCCAGCAGCTTACCGCAGGGACTCGTCCAAGAGACCCAGTACTTC

V: TRBV18
D: NA
size: NA
J: TRBJ1-4
CDR3: CASSPLGRVGEKLFF
DNA: TGTGCCAGCTCACCACTGGGCAGGGTTGGTGAAAAACTGTTTTTT

V: TRBV7-2
D: NA
size: NA
J: TRBJ2-3
CDR3: CASSFAGQISSTDTQYF
DNA: TGTGCCAGCAGCTTCGCCGGACAGATTTCTAGCACAGATACGCAGTATTTT

V: TRBV28
D: NA
size: NA
J: TRBJ2-1
CDR3: CASSPWATGVKNEQFF
DNA: TGTGCCAGCTCCCCGTGGGCGACGGGGGTCAAGAATGAGCAGTTCTTC

V: TRBV18
D: NA
size: few
J: TRBJ1-1
CDR3: CASSIIINTEAFF
DNA: TGTGCCAGCTCAATCATTATAAACACTGAAGCTTTCTTT

V: TRBV7-2
D: NA
size: few
J: TRBJ1-5
CDR3: CASSLGRPHLQPQHF
DNA: TGTGCCAGCAGCTTAGGTAGGCCCCACCTTCAGCCCCAGCATTTT

V: TRBV10-3
D: NA
size: few
J: TRBJ2-1
CDR3: CAIRRGVIGEYGYNEQFF
DNA: TGTGCCATCAGGAGGGGGGTTATCGGGGAGTATGGGTACAATGAGCAGTTCTTC

V: TRBV28
D: TRBD1
size: many
J: TRBJ1-5
CDR3: CASTYGTGSNQPQHF
DNA: TGTGCCAGCACCTATGGGACAGGTAGCAATCAGCCCCAGCATTTT

V: TRBV5-1
D: TRBD1
size: NA
J: TRBJ1-4
CDR3: CASSRDSGEKLFF
DNA: TGCGCCAGCTCCCGGGACAGCGGTGAAAAACTGTTTTTT

V: TRBV18
D: TRBD2
size: few
J: TRBJ2-6
CDR3: CASSLTGLAGSGANVLTF
DNA: TGTGCCAGCTCACTCACCGGACTAGCGGGCAGCGGGGCCAACGTCCTGACTTTC

V: TRBV5-1
D: TRBD1
size: NA
J: TRBJ2-3
CDR3: CASSLGTATDTQYF
DNA: TGCGCCAGCAGCCTCGGGACAGCCACAGATACGCAGTATTTT

V: TRBV5-1
D: NA
size: NA
J: TRBJ2-7
CDR3: CASSVVQGTYEQYF
DNA: TGCGCCAGCAGCGTAGTCCAGGGAACGTACGAGCAGTACTTC

V: TRBV6-5
D: TRBD1
size: NA
J: TRBJ2-3
CDR3: CASRTGGAGTDTQYF
DNA: TGTGCCAGCAGGACAGGGGGCGCTGGCACAGATACGCAGTATTTT

V: TRBV7-3
D: NA
size: few
J: TRBJ2-1
CDR3: CASSSPGWGRGNEQFF
DNA: TGTGCCAGCAGCTCCCCCGGCTGGGGCCGAGGGAATGAGCAGTTCTTC

V: TRBV4-1
D: TRBD2
size: NA
J: TRBJ2-7
CDR3: CASSRGTSGRNSYEQYF
DNA: TGCGCCAGCAGCCGAGGGACTAGCGGGCGGAACTCCTACGAGCAGTACTTC

V: TRBV5-4
D: TRBD1
size: NA
J: TRBJ1-6
CDR3: CASSSPAGQSRRNSPLHF
DNA: TGTGCCAGCAGCTCCCCGGCGGGACAGTCGCGGCGGAATTCACCCCTCCACTTT

V: TRBV25-1
D: NA
size: few
J: TRBJ1-3
CDR3: CASSDPGGFSGNTIYF
DNA: TGTGCCAGCAGTGACCCGGGGGGATTCTCTGGAAACACCATATATTTT

V: TRBV5-1
D: TRBD1
size: NA
J: TRBJ2-7
CDR3: CASGQGGPGSYEQYF
DNA: TGCGCCAGCGGACAGGGGGGCCCAGGATCATACGAGCAGTACTTC

V: TRBV4-1
D: TRBD2
size: once
J: TRBJ2-1
CDR3: CASSLWTSGRGNEQFF
DNA: TGCGCCAGCAGCCTTTGGACTAGCGGGAGGGGAAATGAGCAGTTCTTC

V: TRBV7-2
D: TRBD2
size: once
J: TRBJ2-7
CDR3: CASSFAGGTYEQYF
DNA: TGTGCCAGCAGCTTCGCGGGGGGAACCTACGAGCAGTACTTC

V: TRBV5-6
D: NA
size: NA
J: TRBJ1-2
CDR3: CASSLARENTF
DNA: TGTGCCAGCAGCTTGGCACGGGAGAACACCTTC

V: TRBV5-6
D: NA
size: NA
J: TRBJ2-5
CDR3: CASSLGQGYRKETQYF
DNA: TGTGCCAGCAGCTTGGGTCAGGGTTATAGGAAAGAGACCCAGTACTTC

V: TRBV10-3
D: TRBD1
size: NA
J: TRBJ1-1
CDR3: CAALRDSQGAEAFF
DNA: TGTGCCGCTCTCCGGGACAGTCAAGGGGCTGAAGCTTTCTTT

V: TRBV7-9
D: TRBD2
size: few
J: TRBJ2-1
CDR3: CASSLLAGAYNEQFF
DNA: TGTGCCAGCAGCCTACTAGCGGGAGCCTACAATGAGCAGTTCTTC

V: TRBV18
D: NA
size: NA
J: TRBJ1-5
CDR3: CASSHTESNQPQHF
DNA: TGTGCCAGCTCACACACAGAGAGCAATCAGCCCCAGCATTTT

V: TRBV18
D: NA
size: few
J: TRBJ1-4
CDR3: CASSPRGANEKLFF
DNA: TGTGCCAGCTCACCGAGGGGGGCTAATGAAAAACTGTTTTTT

V: TRBV9
D: NA
size: NA
J: TRBJ1-1
CDR3: CASSVDGGGTEAFF
DNA: TGTGCCAGCAGCGTAGATGGCGGAGGCACTGAAGCTTTCTTT